This TCR beta chain was identified in a study of cytotoxic CD8 clonotypes in ibrutinib-treated CLL. The wider study: Samples averaged approximately 260,000 productive templates and tens of thousands of productive rearrangements. Study-level results: Clonality was higher at baseline than in age-matched healthy donors and tracked circulating CD8+ T-cell counts. Baseline levels were approached again at progression, after clonality had risen at ibrutinib response.

TCRdb's copy holds only in-frame clones and misses some; the assay was immunoSEQ multiplex PCR. The table records about 68,000 clones, roughly 72% of them present only once. With 4 bases removed from V and 0 bases from J, the gap between germline ends came to 12 bases. There are 15 residues in the CDR3. Germline loops: CDR1 MNHEY, CDR2 SMNVEV (reference sequence). Comment on this clone: Its antigen is unknown.

The TCR beta libraries used about 2 micrograms of genomic DNA that came from cryopreserved PBMCs. The sequences come from PBMCs, collected after 12 months of ibrutinib treatment. The sequence was collected from a human donor with chronic lymphocytic leukemia. The chain uses TRBV27 and TRBJ1-2; D is ambiguous. The CDR3 DNA reads as TGTGCCAGCAGTTCCCACAGATATACTAACTATGGCTACACCTTC. As protein: CASSSHRYTNYGYTF.